This T cell receptor beta chain is drawn from a study of spatial heterogeneity in lung cancer. This CDR3 contains 14 residues. Unmatched junction bases numbered 6, after V lost 4 bases and J lost 3 bases. Per the germline V gene, CDR1 is LGHNT and CDR2 is FRNRAP. TCR cDNA molecules were tagged individually, and each one carried a unique molecular identifier. TCRdb reanalysed the 5' RACE reads using MiXCR and keeps one entry per CDR3 protein. The sample carries 25,000 to 30,000 distinct CDR3 sequences, roughly 6% recorded once. Time point described: blood at routine non-recurrence follow-up after resection. Unsorted whole RNA from tumor, nontumor lung or frozen PBMC underwent sequencing. This clonotype was seen repeatedly, ten times or more.

The sequence was obtained from a male donor with early-stage non-small cell lung cancer. J is TRBJ2-7 and V is TRBV12-5, with 7 bases identical to TRBD1. The sample consisted of PBMCs, taken at follow-up. In nucleotides, the CDR3 is TGTGCTAGTGGTTCGACAGGGACCTTCTACGAGCAGTACTTC. It translates to CASGSTGTFYEQYF.